The present TCR beta chain was sequenced within a study of blood T cell repertoires in COVID-19. Sequenced by immunoSEQ multiplex PCR; TCRdb stores in-frame clones only, minus some. Here the sample spans approximately 260,000 clones, 82% being singletons. CDR1 MNHNS and CDR2 SASEGT come from the germline V gene. V was shortened by 3 bases and J by 4 bases, with 12 bases between the two germline ends. The CDR3 runs 14 residues. The V call is TRBV6-1, the J call TRBJ1-2, with TRBD1 as a possible D gene (6 bases). The sequenced sample was peripheral blood. This TCR was recovered from a woman of 80 years or more with active or convalescent COVID-19. The CDR3 sequence: CASSDIQGLYGYTF. CDR3 nucleotides: TGTGCCAGCAGTGATATACAGGGCCTCTATGGCTACACCTTC.